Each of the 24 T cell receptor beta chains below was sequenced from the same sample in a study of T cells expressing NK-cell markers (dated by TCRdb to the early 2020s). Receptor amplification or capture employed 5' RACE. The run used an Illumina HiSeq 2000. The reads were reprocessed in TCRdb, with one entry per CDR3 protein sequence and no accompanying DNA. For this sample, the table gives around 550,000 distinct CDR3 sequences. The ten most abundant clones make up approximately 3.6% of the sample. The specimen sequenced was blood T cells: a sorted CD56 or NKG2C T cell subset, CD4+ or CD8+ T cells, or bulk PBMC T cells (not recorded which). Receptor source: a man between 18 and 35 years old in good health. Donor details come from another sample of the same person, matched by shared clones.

This CDR3 is CATLREPTDTQYF. The J gene is TRBJ2-3, the V gene TRBV10-3; lacking DNA, the TRBD1 call made by TCRdb goes unchecked. The CDR3 is made up of 13 amino acids. Germline V gene sequence: CDR1 ENHRY, CDR2 SYGVKD.

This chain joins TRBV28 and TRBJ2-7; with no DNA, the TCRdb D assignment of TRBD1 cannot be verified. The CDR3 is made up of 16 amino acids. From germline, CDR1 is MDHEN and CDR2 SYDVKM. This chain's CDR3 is CASSFRGHRLSYEQYF.

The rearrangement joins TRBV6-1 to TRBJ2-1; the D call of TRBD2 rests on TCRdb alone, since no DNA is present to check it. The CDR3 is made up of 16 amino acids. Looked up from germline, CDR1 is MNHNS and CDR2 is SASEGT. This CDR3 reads CASKRQGGRAGNEQFF.

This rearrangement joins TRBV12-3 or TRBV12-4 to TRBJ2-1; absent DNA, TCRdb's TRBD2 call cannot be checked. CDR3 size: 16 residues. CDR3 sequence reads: CASSFAGLAGRNEQFF.

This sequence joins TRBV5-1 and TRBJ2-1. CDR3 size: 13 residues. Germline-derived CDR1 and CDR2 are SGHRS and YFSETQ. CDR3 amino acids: CASSFPQASEQFF.

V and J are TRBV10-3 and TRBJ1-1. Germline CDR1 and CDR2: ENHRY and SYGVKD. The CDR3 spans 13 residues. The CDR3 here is CAISDFSENEAFF.

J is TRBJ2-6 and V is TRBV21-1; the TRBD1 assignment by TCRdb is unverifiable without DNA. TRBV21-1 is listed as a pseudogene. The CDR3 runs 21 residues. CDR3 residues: CASSRPRGAGVLYSGANVLTF.

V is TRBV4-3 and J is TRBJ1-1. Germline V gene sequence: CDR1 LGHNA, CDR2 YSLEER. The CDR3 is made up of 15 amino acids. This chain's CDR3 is CASSQEGRSNTEAFF.

This chain's CDR3 is CATWRQGANNEQFF. The chain recombines TRBV15 with TRBJ2-1; the D call of TRBD1 rests on TCRdb alone, since no DNA is present to check it. Per the germline V gene, CDR1 is LNHNV and CDR2 is YYDKDF (reference sequence). The CDR3 totals 14 residues.

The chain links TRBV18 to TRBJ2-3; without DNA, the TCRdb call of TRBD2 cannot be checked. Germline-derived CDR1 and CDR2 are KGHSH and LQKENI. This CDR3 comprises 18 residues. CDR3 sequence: CASSPTPGGLGSTDTQYF.

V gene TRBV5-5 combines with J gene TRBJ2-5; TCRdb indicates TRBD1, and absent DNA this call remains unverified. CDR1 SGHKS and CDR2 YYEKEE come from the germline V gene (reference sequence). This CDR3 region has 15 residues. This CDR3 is CASSLAGIGVETQYF.

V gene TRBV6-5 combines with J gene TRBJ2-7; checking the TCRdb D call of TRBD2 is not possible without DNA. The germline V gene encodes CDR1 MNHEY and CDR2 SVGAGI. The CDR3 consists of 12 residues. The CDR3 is CASSRTRAEQYF.

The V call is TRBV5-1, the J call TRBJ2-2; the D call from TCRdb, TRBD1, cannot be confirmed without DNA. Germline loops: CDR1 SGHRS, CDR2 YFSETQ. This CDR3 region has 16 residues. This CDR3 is CASSEGGQRNTGELFF.

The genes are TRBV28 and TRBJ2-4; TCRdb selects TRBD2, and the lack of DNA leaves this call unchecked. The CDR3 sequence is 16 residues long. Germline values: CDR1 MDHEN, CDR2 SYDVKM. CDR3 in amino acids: CASSLPSGRAGNIQYF. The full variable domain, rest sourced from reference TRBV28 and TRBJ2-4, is DVKVTQSSRYLVKRTGEKVFLECVQDMDHENMFWYRQDPGLGLRLIYFSYDVKMKEKGDIPEGYSVSREKKERFSLILESASTNQTSMYLCASSLPSGRAGNIQYFGAGTRLSVL.

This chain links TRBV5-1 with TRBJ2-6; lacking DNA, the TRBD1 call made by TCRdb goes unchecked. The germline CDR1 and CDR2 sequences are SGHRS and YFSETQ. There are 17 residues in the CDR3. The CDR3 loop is CASSWSKQGGGANVLTF.

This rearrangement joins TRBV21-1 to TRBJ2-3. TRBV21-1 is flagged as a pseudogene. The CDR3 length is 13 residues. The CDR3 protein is CASSAGDWDTQYF.

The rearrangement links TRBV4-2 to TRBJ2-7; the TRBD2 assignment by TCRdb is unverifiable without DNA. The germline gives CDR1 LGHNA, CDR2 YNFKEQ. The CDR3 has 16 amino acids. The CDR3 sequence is CATGEGLAGGFYEQYF.

This chain's CDR3 is CAISEHQQDNEKLFF. This chain connects TRBV10-3 to TRBJ1-4; absent DNA, TCRdb's TRBD1 call cannot be checked. The CDR3 contains 15 residues. The germline CDR1 and CDR2 sequences are ENHRY and SYGVKD.

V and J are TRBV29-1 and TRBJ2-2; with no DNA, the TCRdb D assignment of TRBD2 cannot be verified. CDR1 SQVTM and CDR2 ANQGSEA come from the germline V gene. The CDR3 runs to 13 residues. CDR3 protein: CSVEDRAGGELFF.

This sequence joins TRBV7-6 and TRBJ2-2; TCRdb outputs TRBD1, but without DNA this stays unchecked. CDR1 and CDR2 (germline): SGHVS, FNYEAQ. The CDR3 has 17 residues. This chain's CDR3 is CASSPRTQGVLAGELFF.

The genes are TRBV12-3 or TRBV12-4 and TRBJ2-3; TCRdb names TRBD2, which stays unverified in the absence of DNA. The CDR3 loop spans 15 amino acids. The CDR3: CASRPSGRVADTQYF.

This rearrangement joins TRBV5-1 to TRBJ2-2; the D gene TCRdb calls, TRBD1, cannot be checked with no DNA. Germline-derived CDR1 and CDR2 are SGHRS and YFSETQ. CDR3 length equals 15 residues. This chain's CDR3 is CASSRDRGDAGELFF.

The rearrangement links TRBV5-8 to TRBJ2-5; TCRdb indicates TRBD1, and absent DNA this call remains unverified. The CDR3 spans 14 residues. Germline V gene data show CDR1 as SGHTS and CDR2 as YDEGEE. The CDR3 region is CASKGPLYQETQYF.

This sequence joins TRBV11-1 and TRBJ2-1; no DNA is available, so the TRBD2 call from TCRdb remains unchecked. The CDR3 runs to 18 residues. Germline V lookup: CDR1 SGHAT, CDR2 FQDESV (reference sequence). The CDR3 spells CASSSRELAGGPRNEQFF.